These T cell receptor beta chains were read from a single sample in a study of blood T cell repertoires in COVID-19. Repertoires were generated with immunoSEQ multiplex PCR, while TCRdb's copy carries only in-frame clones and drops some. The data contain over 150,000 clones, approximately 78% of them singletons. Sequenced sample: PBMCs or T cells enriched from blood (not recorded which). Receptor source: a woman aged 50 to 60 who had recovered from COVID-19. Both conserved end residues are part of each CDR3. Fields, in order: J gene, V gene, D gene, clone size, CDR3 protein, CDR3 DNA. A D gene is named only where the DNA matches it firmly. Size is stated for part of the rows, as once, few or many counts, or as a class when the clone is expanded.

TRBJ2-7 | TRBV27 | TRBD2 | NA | CASRGTSGDEQYF | TGTGCCAGCAGAGGGACTAGCGGGGACGAGCAGTACTTC
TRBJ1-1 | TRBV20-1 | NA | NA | CSARWSTEAFF | TGCAGTGCTAGGTGGAGCACTGAAGCTTTCTTT
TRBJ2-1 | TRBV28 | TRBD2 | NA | CASHVGTSGVSYNEQFF | TGTGCCAGTCATGTTGGGACTAGCGGAGTCTCCTACAATGAGCAGTTCTTC
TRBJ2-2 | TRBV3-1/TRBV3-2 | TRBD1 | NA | CASSQAGTGWVRELFF | TGTGCCAGCAGCCAAGCCGGGACAGGGTGGGTGAGGGAGCTGTTTTTT
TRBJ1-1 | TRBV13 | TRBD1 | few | CASRDRAPEAFF | TGTGCCAGCAGGGACAGGGCCCCTGAAGCTTTCTTT
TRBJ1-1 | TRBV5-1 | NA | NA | CASQKTGNTEAFF | TGCGCCAGCCAAAAGACAGGTAACACTGAAGCTTTCTTT
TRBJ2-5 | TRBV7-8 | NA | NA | CASSQKETQYF | TGTGCCAGCAGTCAAAAAGAGACCCAGTACTTC
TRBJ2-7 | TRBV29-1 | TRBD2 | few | CSVTGGYEQYF | TGCAGCGTAACCGGGGGGTACGAGCAGTACTTC
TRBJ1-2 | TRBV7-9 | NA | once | CASRKLTDSNYGYTF | TGTGCCAGCAGAAAACTGACGGACTCTAACTATGGCTACACCTTC
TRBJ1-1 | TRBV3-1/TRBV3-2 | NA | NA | CASSHQGVRAGTEAFF | TGTGCCAGCAGCCACCAGGGAGTTCGAGCGGGCACTGAAGCTTTCTTT
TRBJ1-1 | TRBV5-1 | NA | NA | CASSPAVRRGTEAFF | TGCGCCAGCAGCCCGGCGGTGAGGCGTGGCACTGAAGCTTTCTTT
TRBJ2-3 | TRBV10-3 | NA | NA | CAISTSSTQYF | TGTGCCATCAGTACTTCTAGTACGCAGTATTTT
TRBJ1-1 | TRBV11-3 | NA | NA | CASSTTGLAEAFF | TGTGCCAGCAGCACAACAGGGCTGGCTGAAGCTTTCTTT
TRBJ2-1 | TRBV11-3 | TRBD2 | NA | CASSLRASGSYNEQFF | TGTGCCAGCAGCTTAAGGGCTAGCGGGAGCTACAATGAGCAGTTCTTC